This T cell receptor (beta chain) was recovered during a study of a mutant IDH1 vaccine in newly diagnosed glioma. Overall study: Before enrollment, the patients had been treated with radiotherapy alone, temozolomide alone, or both together. Most of them had received both.

Described time point: baseline, week 1 (first vaccination visit). Documented treatment: pre-vaccination baseline after standard-of-care therapy. This CDR3 is 13 amino acids long. CDR1 and CDR2 from the germline V gene are WNHNN and SYGVQD (reference sequence). The V and J ends lost 5 bases and 0 bases respectively, with 7 bases between them. The repertoire was sequenced with immunoSEQ multiplex PCR; TCRdb's copy has only in-frame clones and lacks some. The sample lists tens of thousands of clones; about 91% were seen once. Here the sequenced sample was PBMCs, taken from a glioma patient treated with radiotherapy, temozolomide or both. V and J are TRBV10-1 and TRBJ1-1; D gene unclear. This clonotype was sampled from a man aged 45-65 years with glioma. CDR3 nucleotides: TGCGCCAGCAGTTCACAGTTGAACACTGAAGCTTTCTTT. Amino acids: CASSSQLNTEAFF.